The 27 T cell receptor beta chains given below trace back to one sample, sequenced in a study of blood T cell repertoires in COVID-19. Some clones are missing from TCRdb's copy, which holds only in-frame ones; the method was immunoSEQ multiplex PCR. The sample carries a few hundred thousand clones, over 75% recorded once. The sequenced sample was PBMCs or T cells enriched from blood (not recorded which). These receptors were obtained from a man aged 30-40 years who had recovered from COVID-19.

This chain uses TRBV29-1 with TRBJ1-5, with D possibly being TRBD1 (6 bases). Trimming took 4 bases from V and 9 from J, leaving 13 bases between them. The CDR3 has 12 amino acids. Germline CDR1 reads SQVTM; CDR2 reads ANQGSEA. The DNA for the CDR3 is TGCAGCGTTGGGACAGCCCAGGGGCCCCAGCATTTT. Translation: CSVGTAQGPQHF. Full variable domain (outside the CDR3, taken from reference TRBV29-1 and TRBJ1-5): SAVISQKPSRDICQRGTSLTIQCQVDSQVTMMFWYRQQPGQSLTLIATANQGSEATYESGFVIDKFPISRPNLTFSTLTVSNMSPEDSSIYLCSVGTAQGPQHFGDGTRLSIL.

J is TRBJ1-1 and V is TRBV5-1; 7 nucleotides match TRBD1. The CDR3 runs to 15 residues. Germline CDR1 reads SGHRS; CDR2 reads YFSETQ. Trimming removed 3 bases from V and 4 bases from J; junction bases left unmatched: 9. Written as DNA, the CDR3 is TGCGCCAGCAGCTACCGGACAGGTTGGAGCACTGAAGCTTTCTTT. It encodes CASSYRTGWSTEAFF.

The table lists this clone with a count of one. V is TRBV18 and J is TRBJ1-4, with unresolved D. V was cut by 3 bases and J by 3 bases, with 8 bases left in between. Germline CDR1 is KGHSH and CDR2 is LQKENI. The CDR3 spans 14 residues. The CDR3 DNA is TGTGCCAGCTCACCCGGGAAGGCTAATGAAAAACTGTTTTTT. Translated, it gives CASSPGKANEKLFF.

The chain has TRBV9 and TRBJ2-5, with D perhaps TRBD2 (6 bases). The length of the CDR3 is 15 residues. With 2 bases removed from V and 1 base from J, the gap between germline ends came to 12 bases. CDR1 and CDR2 from the germline V gene are SGDLS and YYNGEE. In DNA form, the CDR3 reads TGTGCCAGCAGCGTTCGCGGGACGGCCCAAGAGACCCAGTACTTC. Its translation: CASSVRGTAQETQYF.

This clone was detected once. The chain uses TRBV2 and TRBJ1-6; TRBD1 might be the D (6 bases). V was cut by 8 bases and J by 5 bases, with 13 bases left in between. From germline, CDR1 is SNHLY and CDR2 FYNNEI. The CDR3 covers 14 residues. In DNA form, the CDR3 reads TGTGCCAGCGGACGCCGACAGGATAATTCACCCCTCCACTTT. Amino acid sequence: CASGRRQDNSPLHF.

The gene calls are TRBV12-3 or TRBV12-4 and TRBJ2-1; maybe TRBD2 (5 bases). Trimming took 3 bases from V and 8 from J, leaving 8 bases between them. This CDR3 has 12 amino acids. CDR3 coding DNA: TGTGCCAGCAGTTTGGGAGACTATGAGCAGTTCTTC. This gives the protein CASSLGDYEQFF.

This chain connects TRBV6-1 to TRBJ2-5; 10 bases align to TRBD2. This CDR3 contains 16 residues. Germline CDR1 and CDR2: MNHNS and SASEGT. Trimming took 2 bases from V and 13 from J; bases not matched to a gene: 16. CDR3 sequence reads: CASSERAGSGGYLGYF. The CDR3 DNA is TGTGCCAGCAGTGAAAGAGCGGGTAGCGGGGGGTACCTTGGGTACTTC.

This rearrangement joins TRBV12-3 or TRBV12-4 to TRBJ1-5; no reliable D call. The length of the CDR3 is 13 residues. Trimming took off 6 bases at V and 7 bases at J, with 13 bases between the two ends. The CDR3 reads CASRVGRVQPQHF. CDR3 nucleotides: TGTGCCAGCAGGGTCGGGAGGGTCCAGCCCCAGCATTTT.

CDR3 in amino acids: CASSRLERLNTEAFF. The CDR3 DNA is TGTGCCAGCAGCAGATTGGAGCGGTTGAACACTGAAGCTTTCTTT. The chain couples TRBV7-9 to TRBJ1-1, with unresolved D. Deletions cut 5 bases from V and 0 bases from J, with 13 bases between. The CDR3 runs to 15 residues. The germline V gene encodes CDR1 SEHNR and CDR2 FQNEAQ (reference sequence). Full variable domain (outside the CDR3, taken from reference TRBV7-9 and TRBJ1-1): DTGVSQNPRHKITKRGQNVTFRCDPISEHNRLYWYRQTLGQGPEFLTYFQNEAQLEKSRLLSDRFSAERPKGSFSTLEIQRTEQGDSAMYLCASSRLERLNTEAFFGQGTRLTVV.

The genes are TRBV30 and TRBJ2-3, with TRBD2 identical over 9 bases. The V gene end was trimmed by 5 bases and the J gene end by 7 bases; junction bases not matched to a gene: 10. Germline CDR1 is GTSNPN and CDR2 is SVGIG (reference sequence). There are 14 residues in the CDR3. The CDR3 loop reads CAWATGTSSHTQYF. The CDR3 DNA reads as TGTGCCTGGGCCACCGGGACTAGCTCACATACGCAGTATTTT.

The rearrangement uses TRBV19 and TRBJ1-1; D is undetermined. The CDR3 is made up of 14 amino acids. The germline V gene encodes CDR1 LNHDA and CDR2 SQIVND (reference sequence). The germline V and J ends were trimmed by 5 bases and 3 bases, with 13 bases remaining between them. The DNA of the CDR3 is TGTGCCAGTAGTTTTGACGGGAGGGACACTGAAGCTTTCTTT. Protein: CASSFDGRDTEAFF.

This chain connects TRBV6-5 to TRBJ2-3, with 9 bases that match TRBD2. The CDR3 is 15 amino acids. V shed 6 bases and J 7 bases; nucleotides not matched to a gene: 11. In germline, CDR1 is MNHEY, CDR2 SVGAGI. The CDR3 here is CASSPAGGPVNTQYF. The DNA for the CDR3 is TGTGCCAGCAGCCCGGCGGGGGGGCCTGTAAATACGCAGTATTTT.

This clone has only a few counts. The chain carries TRBV27 and TRBJ1-1, with TRBD1 as a possible D gene (6 bases). The CDR3 length is 13 residues. Between the trimmed V and J ends, which lost 6 bases and 6 bases, there was a span of 14 bases. The germline gives CDR1 MNHEY, CDR2 SMNVEV (reference sequence). This chain's CDR3 is CASSFPGDPEAFF. In DNA form, the CDR3 reads TGTGCCAGCAGCTTCCCAGGGGACCCTGAAGCTTTCTTT.

The chain uses TRBV9 and TRBJ1-1; no clear D gene. CDR1 is SGDLS and CDR2 is YYNGEE in the germline V gene. This CDR3 spans 15 amino acids. The ends were cut back, 0 bases at V and 1 base at J, with 10 bases in the middle. The CDR3 reads CASSVVPGKNTEAFF. The CDR3 region has the DNA TGTGCCAGCAGCGTAGTCCCGGGTAAGAACACTGAAGCTTTCTTT.

This clone appeared a few times. A much more abundant neighbour one base away suggests this may be a read error. The chain carries TRBV19 and TRBJ1-2; 7 bases are shared with TRBD1. V shed 7 bases, J shed 8 bases, and the junction held 13 bases outside the gene matches. The CDR3 is 14 residues long. Germline V lookup: CDR1 LNHDA, CDR2 SQIVND (reference sequence). CDR3 DNA: TGTGCCAGTAAAGAGGACAGGCAACGTCGGGGCTACACCTTC. As protein: CASKEDRQRRGYTF.

The chain links TRBV2 to TRBJ2-5; D might be TRBD1 (6 bases). CDR3 length: 13 residues. The germline V gene has CDR1 SNHLY and CDR2 FYNNEI. V was clipped by 6 bases and J by 7 bases, with 15 bases between them. The CDR3 coding sequence is TGTGCCAGCAGAAAAGAGCCCAGGGGGACCCAGTACTTC. It translates to CASRKEPRGTQYF.

The table lists this clone with a count of one. This chain joins TRBV4-2 and TRBJ2-7; possible D gene TRBD2, 6 bases. The CDR3 extends over 15 amino acids. V lost 0 bases, J lost 4 bases, and 13 bases lay in between. The germline V gene has CDR1 LGHNA and CDR2 YNFKEQ. The CDR3 DNA reads as TGTGCCAGCAGCCAAGAGGATAGGGGAGGATACGAGCAGTACTTC. The encoded protein is CASSQEDRGGYEQYF.

V usage is TRBV12-3 or TRBV12-4 and J usage is TRBJ2-7; D is undetermined. The length of the CDR3 is 13 residues. V gave up 3 bases and J gave up 2 bases, with 8 bases separating them. The CDR3 spells CASSFGEPYEQYF. The CDR3 DNA reads as TGTGCCAGCAGTTTTGGAGAGCCCTACGAGCAGTACTTC.

The rearrangement joins TRBV19 to TRBJ1-1, with 7 nucleotides matching TRBD1. CDR1 is LNHDA and CDR2 is SQIVND in the germline V gene (reference sequence). The V gene end was trimmed by 7 bases and the J gene end by 7 bases; junction bases not matched to a gene: 9. This CDR3 region has 13 residues. The CDR3 sequence: CASTLTRQGEAFF. CDR3 bases: TGTGCCAGTACCTTAACCCGACAGGGTGAAGCTTTCTTT. The full variable domain, rest sourced from reference TRBV19 and TRBJ1-1, is DGGITQSPKYLFRKEGQNVTLSCEQNLNHDAMYWYRQDPGQGLRLIYYSQIVNDFQKGDIAEGYSVSREKKESFPLTVTSAQKNPTAFYLCASTLTRQGEAFFGQGTRLTVV.

The chain couples TRBV7-3 to TRBJ1-5; 12 bases map to TRBD1. Trimming at V came to 5 bases and at J to 6 bases, leaving 8 bases not matched to a gene. This CDR3 contains 16 residues. CDR1 and CDR2 from the germline V gene are SGHTA and FQGTGA. The DNA of the CDR3 is TGTGCCAGCAGCGGCCGGGACAGGGGGCCCGGTCAGCCCCAGCATTTT. This translates into CASSGRDRGPGQPQHF.

The chain uses TRBV5-1 and TRBJ2-7, with D perhaps TRBD2 (7 bases). This CDR3 spans 14 amino acids. With 0 bases removed from V and 4 bases from J, the gap between germline ends came to 11 bases. Germline values: CDR1 SGHRS, CDR2 YFSETQ. The CDR3 reads CASSLAGGRYEQYF. Here the CDR3 DNA reads TGCGCCAGCAGCTTGGCCGGGGGGCGGTACGAGCAGTACTTC. Filled out from reference TRBV5-1 and TRBJ2-7, the complete variable domain reads KAGVTQTPRYLIKTRGQQVTLSCSPISGHRSVSWYQQTPGQGLQFLFEYFSETQRNKGNFPGRFSGRQFSNSRSEMNVSTLELGDSALYLCASSLAGGRYEQYFGPGTRLTVT.

This clone was recorded a few times. The same CDR3 also results from other DNA sequences found in this sample. This chain connects TRBV5-1 to TRBJ1-1; 9 bases agree with TRBD1. With V trimmed by 0 bases and J by 4 bases, 4 bases remained unmatched. The CDR3 has 15 residues. Germline CDR1 is SGHRS and CDR2 is YFSETQ. The CDR3 sequence is CASSLEQGAGTEAFF. Written as DNA, the CDR3 is TGCGCCAGCAGCTTGGAACAGGGGGCGGGCACTGAAGCTTTCTTT. Together with reference TRBV5-1 and TRBJ1-1, the CDR3 gives the full variable domain: KAGVTQTPRYLIKTRGQQVTLSCSPISGHRSVSWYQQTPGQGLQFLFEYFSETQRNKGNFPGRFSGRQFSNSRSEMNVSTLELGDSALYLCASSLEQGAGTEAFFGQGTRLTVV.

The chain recombines TRBV6-5 with TRBJ2-1, with 9 nucleotides matching TRBD2. CDR1 and CDR2 from the germline V gene are MNHEY and SVGAGI. The CDR3 sequence is 16 residues long. V was clipped by 3 bases and J by 4 bases; unmatched bases: 7. The CDR3 here is CASSYAGGGEYNEQFF. CDR3 DNA sequence: TGTGCCAGCAGTTATGCCGGCGGGGGGGAATACAATGAGCAGTTCTTC.

The V gene is TRBV30, the J gene TRBJ1-1; no clear D. Trimming took off 2 bases at V and 3 bases at J, with 13 bases between the two ends. Per germline, CDR1 GTSNPN and CDR2 SVGIG (reference sequence). This CDR3 region has 14 residues. The CDR3 DNA reads as TGTGCCTGGAGTCGTATTGAGGGCTACACTGAAGCTTTCTTT. It encodes CAWSRIEGYTEAFF.

The chain links TRBV5-1 to TRBJ1-5, with 9 bases aligning to TRBD1. The CDR3 totals 14 residues. The germline V gene encodes CDR1 SGHRS and CDR2 YFSETQ. The V gene end was trimmed by 4 bases and the J gene end by 8 bases; junction bases not matched to a gene: 7. The chain's CDR3 is CASSRTGGEEPQHF. CDR3 coding DNA: TGCGCCAGCAGCCGAACAGGGGGCGAAGAGCCCCAGCATTTT. Based on the CDR3 plus reference TRBV5-1 and TRBJ1-5, the full variable domain is KAGVTQTPRYLIKTRGQQVTLSCSPISGHRSVSWYQQTPGQGLQFLFEYFSETQRNKGNFPGRFSGRQFSNSRSEMNVSTLELGDSALYLCASSRTGGEEPQHFGDGTRLSIL.

CDR3 protein: CASSTDRTGFYGYTF. The CDR3 DNA follows: TGTGCCAGTAGTACCGATAGGACAGGATTCTATGGCTACACCTTC. V usage is TRBV19 and J usage is TRBJ1-2; 7 nucleotides line up with TRBD1. CDR1 and CDR2 (germline): LNHDA, SQIVND (reference sequence). With 4 bases clipped from V and 4 bases from J, the junction kept 9 bases outside the gene matches. There are 15 residues in the CDR3.

This chain uses TRBV5-4 with TRBJ1-2; 8 bases match TRBD1. Per germline, CDR1 SGHNT and CDR2 YYREEE (reference sequence). This CDR3 is built from 16 residues. The J segment lost 4 bases and the V segment lost 4 bases, leaving 12 bases of the junction unmatched. CDR3 residues: CASSGGDRIATYGYTF. CDR3 sequence (DNA): TGTGCCAGCAGCGGGGGGGACAGGATCGCCACCTATGGCTACACCTTC.